This is a list of T cell receptor beta chains from one sample in a study of tumor-infiltrating lymphocytes in primary liver carcinoma. One entry per CDR3 protein, called by TCRdb with MiXCR from the multiplex PCR reads. The repertoire consists of 310,000 or so distinct CDR3 sequences, with 65% occurring once and the leading ten covering under 8%. Sequencing used peripheral blood. The receptors shown here come from a man in his forties with primary liver carcinoma and hepatitis B virus infection. Both conserved end residues are part of each CDR3. A D gene is named only where the DNA matches it firmly. A clone size is listed for some rows: how often the clone was seen (once, few, many), or a class if it is expanded.

j_call clone_size v_call d_call cdr3_aa cdr3_nt
TRBJ2-7 . TRBV11-2 . CASTWRSPAGGEGKGEQYF TGTGCCAGCACCTGGAGGAGTCCAGCAGGAGGAGAAGGGAAAGGCGAGCAGTACTTC
TRBJ1-6 many TRBV4-1 TRBD1 CASSQSRQGSGSPLHF TGCGCCAGCAGCCAATCTCGACAGGGGTCGGGTTCACCCCTCCACTTT
TRBJ2-4 . TRBV5-6 . CASNLVAKNIQYF TGTGCCAGCAACTTGGTAGCCAAAAACATTCAGTACTTC
TRBJ2-7 . TRBV29-1 . CSVGIQGGYEQNF TGCAGCGTTGGAATTCAGGGGGGGTACGAGCAGAACTTC
TRBJ2-7 . TRBV11-2 TRBD2 CASTHSSGSSYKQYF TGTGCCAGCACCCATTCTAGCGGGAGTTCCTACAAGCAGTACTTC
TRBJ1-4 . TRBV10-3 . CAISDTVRGGPNEKLVF TGTGCCATCAGTGACACAGTGCGGGGGGGACCTAATGAAAAACTGGTTTTT
TRBJ2-1 many TRBV11-1 TRBD1 CASSLVGTADIYNEQFF TGTGCCAGCAGCTTAGTCGGGACAGCAGATATCTACAATGAGCAGTTCTTC
TRBJ2-7 many TRBV29-1 TRBD1 CSVEDLRADRESHEQYF TGCAGCGTTGAAGATCTTCGCGCGGACAGGGAATCCCACGAGCAGTACTTC
TRBJ2-5 . TRBV6-1 . CANSEALIGTQYF TGTGCCAACAGTGAAGCGCTGATCGGGACCCAGTACTTC
TRBJ2-2 many TRBV4-2 . CASSQDRRSANTGELFF TGTGCCAGCAGCCAAGATCGGAGGTCTGCGAACACCGGGGAGCTGTTTTTT
TRBJ2-3 . TRBV6-5 . CASSYNRPRDGVGTDTQYF TGTGCAAGCAGTTACAACAGGCCTAGGGATGGTGTGGGCACAGATACGCAGTATTTT
TRBJ2-5 few TRBV24-1 TRBD1 CATSDLTGQVGQETQYF TGTGCCACCAGTGATTTAACGGGACAGGTGGGACAAGAGACCCAGTACTTC
TRBJ1-2 . TRBV5-1 TRBD1 CASSLYGQEGYTF TGCGCCAGCAGCTTATACGGACAGGAAGGCTACACCTTC
TRBJ2-3 . TRBV12-3/TRBV12-4 . CASSLGHSDTQYF TGTGCCAGCAGCCTAGGGCACTCAGATACGCAGTATTTT
TRBJ2-7 . TRBV6-6 . CASSYSTASYEQYF TGTGCCAGCAGTTACTCGACGGCCTCCTACGAGCAGTACTTC
TRBJ2-3 . TRBV11-2 . CASSPQRVTAQRPSTYTQYF TGTGCCAGCAGCCCACAAAGGGTCACGGCCCAACGCCCAAGCACATATACGCAGTATTTT
TRBJ1-1 few TRBV6-1 . CASGLGGGDTEAFF TGTGCCAGCGGGTTGGGAGGCGGTGACACTGAAGCTTTCTTT
TRBJ1-2 . TRBV6-2/TRBV6-3 TRBD1 CASRPVGTGDGYTF TGTGCCAGCAGACCGGTTGGGACAGGTGATGGCTACACCTTC
TRBJ2-7 . TRBV4-1 . CASSLGRWYEQYF TGCGCCAGCAGCCTGGGCCGTTGGTATGAGCAATACTTC
TRBJ2-5 . TRBV28 . CASSPEDRGRKETQYF TGTGCCAGCAGTCCCGAGGACCGAGGGCGGAAAGAGACCCAGTACTTC
TRBJ2-7 many TRBV18 TRBD1 CASSPEQGTYF TGTGCCAGCTCACCGGAACAGGGGACGTACTTC
TRBJ2-7 . TRBV11-2 TRBD2 CASSSGGSVYEQYF TGTGCCAGCAGCTCTGGCGGGAGTGTGTACGAGCAGTACTTC
TRBJ1-1 . TRBV11-1 . CAGSLFLNTEAFF TGTGCCGGCAGCCTTTTCCTGAACACTGAAGCTTTCTTT
TRBJ2-5 once TRBV11-2 . CVRSLARLALGKKETQHF TGTGTCAGGAGCTTAGCGAGGCTAGCCCTGGGAAAAAAAGAGACCCAGCACTTC
TRBJ2-7 . TRBV10-2 . CASRGNPYEQYF TGCGCCAGCCGGGGAAACCCCTACGAGCAGTACTTC
TRBJ2-5 . TRBV11-2 TRBD1 CASSLQGAFGETQNF TGTGCCAGCAGCCTACAGGGGGCGTTCGGAGAGACCCAAAACTTC
TRBJ2-3 . TRBV25-1 . CASSVASINPYTQYF TGTGCCAGCAGTGTTGCTTCGATAAATCCTTATACGCAGTATTTT
TRBJ2-7 . TRBV30 . CTWNKGTSYEQYF TGTACCTGGAATAAGGGGACTTCCTACGAGCAGTACTTC
TRBJ2-5 . TRBV2 TRBD2 CASRQTSWKETQYF TGTGCCAGCAGGCAGACTAGCTGGAAAGAGACCCAGTACTTC
TRBJ2-3 . TRBV11-2 . CASRLFGFGTDAQYF TGTGCCAGCAGATTGTTTGGTTTTGGAACAGATGCGCAGTATTTT
TRBJ2-4 . TRBV11-2 TRBD1 CANSPDRGQWTKSTQYF TGTGCCAACAGCCCGGACAGGGGGCAGTGGACCAAAAGCACTCAGTACTTC
TRBJ2-7 . TRBV11-2 . CASNLGGRESDKQYF TGTGCCAGCAACTTAGGTGGCAGGGAGTCTGACAAGCAGTACTTC
TRBJ2-1 . TRBV6-6 TRBD2 CASSYLGLAGAENEQFF TGTGCCAGCAGTTACCTAGGACTAGCGGGAGCCGAGAATGAGCAGTTCTTC
TRBJ2-2 . TRBV11-2 TRBD2 CASSTLGLNCYGELFF TGTGCAAGCAGCACCCTGGGACTAAATTGTTACGGGGAGCTGTTTTTT
TRBJ2-1 few TRBV7-9 . CASSRGTVGDEQFF TGTGCCAGCAGCCGCGGGACGGTAGGGGATGAGCAGTTCTTC
TRBJ2-2 . TRBV6-5 . CASTYGTTYTGELFF TGTGCCAGCACTTACGGTACTACCTACACCGGGGAGCTGTTTTTT
TRBJ2-1 . TRBV6-1 TRBD1 CARSEGAPPYEQFF TGTGCCAGAAGCGAGGGGGCTCCCCCCTACGAACAGTTCTTC
TRBJ2-1 many TRBV4-2 TRBD1 CASSQGDRLPHNEQFF TGTGCCAGCAGCCAAGGGGACAGGCTCCCCCACAATGAGCAGTTCTTC
TRBJ2-1 . TRBV10-2 . CASSEFRTAFYNEQFF TGCGCCAGTAGTGAGTTCAGGACCGCGTTCTACAATGAGCAGTTCTTC
TRBJ2-1 . TRBV29-1 . CSVEDLPAQLF TGCAGTGTTGAGGATCTCCCGGCGCAATTATTC
TRBJ2-1 many TRBV4-1 . CATSQGGNEQFF TGCGCTACGAGCCAGGGGGGCAATGAGCAGTTCTTC
TRBJ2-2 . TRBV19 . CASTVRVSTAGGELFF TGTGCCAGTACCGTACGTGTGTCGACCGCGGGCGGGGAGCTCTTTTTT
TRBJ1-1 . TRBV11-3 . CTSSGKRTDAEAFF TGTACCAGCAGCGGTAAGAGGACAGACGCTGAAGCTTTCTTT
TRBJ2-1 . TRBV12-3/TRBV12-4 . CASSPGTSWNGQFF TGTGCCAGCAGTCCGGGAACTAGTTGGAATGGGCAGTTCTTC
TRBJ2-3 . TRBV12-3/TRBV12-4 TRBD2 CASSPSGSTDMQYF TGTGCCAGCAGCCCTAGCGGAAGCACAGATATGCAGTATTTT
TRBJ2-1 . TRBV7-9 TRBD1 CASKGRGTGGSGEQFF TGTGCCAGCAAAGGGCGCGGGACAGGGGGTTCGGGTGAGCAGTTCTTC
TRBJ2-1 . TRBV6-2/TRBV6-3 . CASTPRGEFYNEQFF TGTGCCAGCACCCCTAGGGGAGAGTTCTACAATGAGCAGTTCTTC
TRBJ1-6 many TRBV10-3 . CAISESGSYNSPLHF TGTGCCATCAGTGAGTCAGGCTCCTATAATTCACCCCTCCACTTT
TRBJ2-1 few TRBV11-1 . CASSLRALAVGSYNEQFF TGTGCCAGCAGCTTAAGGGCATTAGCGGTAGGTTCCTACAATGAGCAGTTCTTC
TRBJ2-5 . TRBV11-3 TRBD2 CASCPGLAGRETHYF TGTGCCAGCTGCCCGGGACTAGCGGGACGAGAGACACACTACTTC
TRBJ2-3 few TRBV10-3 TRBD1 CATGQGVADTQYF TGTGCCACAGGACAGGGGGTAGCAGATACGCAGTATTTT
TRBJ1-6 . TRBV5-6 . CISSTGHYNSPLHF TGTATCAGCAGCACGGGACATTATAATTCACCCCTCCACTTT
TRBJ2-3 . TRBV7-3 . CASSLTGGVASGTASTDMQYF .
TRBJ2-1 few TRBV5-1 . CASSLKLGVRNEQFF TGCGCCAGCAGCTTGAAACTAGGGGTGCGCAATGAGCAGTTCTTC
TRBJ2-7 . TRBV11-2 . CASSMDRSSYEEYF TGTGCCAGCAGTATGGACCGAAGCTCCTACGAGGAGTACTTC